Listed below are T cell receptor beta chains from one sample, sequenced in a study of graft-versus-host responses after intestinal transplantation. Some clones are missing from TCRdb's copy, which holds only in-frame ones; the method was immunoSEQ multiplex PCR. Among roughly 36,000 clones listed, 75% to 90% were seen once. The material was ileum tissue, obtained approximately 210 days after intestinal transplant. These receptors all come from a human patient who received an intestinal transplant, so some T cells may come from the graft donor. Both conserved end residues are part of each CDR3. A D gene is named only where the DNA matches it firmly. Clone size is given for some rows only: seen once, a few or many times, or a class if the clone is expanded.

D gene,clone size,V gene,J gene,CDR3 DNA,CDR3 protein
TRBD1,NA,TRBV10-3,TRBJ2-1,TGTGCCAGCACCTCCGGGACAGGGGATTTAGTTGAGCAGTTCTTC,CASTSGTGDLVEQFF
TRBD2,NA,TRBV18,TRBJ2-5,TGTGCCAGCTCACCGGGTCTCCTAGCGGCGCAAGAGACCCAGTACTTC,CASSPGLLAAQETQYF
NA,once,TRBV9,TRBJ1-5,TGTGCCAGCAGCCCAGACGTTATTGATCAGCCCCAGCATTTT,CASSPDVIDQPQHF
NA,NA,TRBV11-2,TRBJ2-7,TGTGCCAGCAGCTTTGGGGCCGGGGAGCAGTACTTC,CASSFGAGEQYF
NA,NA,TRBV11-2,TRBJ2-7,TGTGCCAGCACCAGGTTGATAGATGTCGACGAGCAGTACTTC,CASTRLIDVDEQYF
NA,NA,TRBV28,TRBJ1-3,TGTGCCAGCACCTTGAGGGGGGGGTTCACCATATATTTT,CASTLRGGFTIYF
TRBD1,NA,TRBV7-2,TRBJ1-1,TGTGCCAGCAGCTTAAACAGGGGCACTGAAGCTTTCTTT,CASSLNRGTEAFF
NA,NA,TRBV28,TRBJ2-7,TGTGCCAGCAGTTTAGGGGGCGGCGGGGTCCTGGGCTCGGACTTC,CASSLGGGGVLGSDF
NA,NA,TRBV25-1,TRBJ1-1,TGTGCCAGCAGTGATGAAACTGAAGCTTTCTTT,CASSDETEAFF
TRBD1,NA,TRBV5-1,TRBJ2-3,TGCGCCAGCAGCTCGCTGACAGGGAGCGGTCCAGATACGCAGTATTTT,CASSSLTGSGPDTQYF
NA,once,TRBV10-3,TRBJ1-5,TGTGCCACGGCCGACAGTTACAATCAGCCCCAGCATTTT,CATADSYNQPQHF